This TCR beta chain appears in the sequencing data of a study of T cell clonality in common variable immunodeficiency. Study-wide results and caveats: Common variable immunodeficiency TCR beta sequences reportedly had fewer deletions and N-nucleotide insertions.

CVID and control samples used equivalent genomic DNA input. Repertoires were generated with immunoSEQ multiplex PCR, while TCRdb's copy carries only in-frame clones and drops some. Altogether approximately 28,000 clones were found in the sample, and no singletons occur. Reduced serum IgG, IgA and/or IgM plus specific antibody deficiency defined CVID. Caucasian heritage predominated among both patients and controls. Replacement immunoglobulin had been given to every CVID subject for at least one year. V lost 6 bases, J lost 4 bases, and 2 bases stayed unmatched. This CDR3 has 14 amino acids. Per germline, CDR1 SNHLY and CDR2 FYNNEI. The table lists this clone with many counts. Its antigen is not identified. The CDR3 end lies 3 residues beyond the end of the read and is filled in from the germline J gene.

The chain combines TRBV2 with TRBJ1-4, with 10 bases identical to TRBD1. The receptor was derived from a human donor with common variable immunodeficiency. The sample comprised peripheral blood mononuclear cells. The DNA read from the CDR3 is TGTGCCAGCAGGGGGGACAGGGGTAATGAAAAA. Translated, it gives CASRGDRGNEK. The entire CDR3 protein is CASRGDRGNEKLFF.